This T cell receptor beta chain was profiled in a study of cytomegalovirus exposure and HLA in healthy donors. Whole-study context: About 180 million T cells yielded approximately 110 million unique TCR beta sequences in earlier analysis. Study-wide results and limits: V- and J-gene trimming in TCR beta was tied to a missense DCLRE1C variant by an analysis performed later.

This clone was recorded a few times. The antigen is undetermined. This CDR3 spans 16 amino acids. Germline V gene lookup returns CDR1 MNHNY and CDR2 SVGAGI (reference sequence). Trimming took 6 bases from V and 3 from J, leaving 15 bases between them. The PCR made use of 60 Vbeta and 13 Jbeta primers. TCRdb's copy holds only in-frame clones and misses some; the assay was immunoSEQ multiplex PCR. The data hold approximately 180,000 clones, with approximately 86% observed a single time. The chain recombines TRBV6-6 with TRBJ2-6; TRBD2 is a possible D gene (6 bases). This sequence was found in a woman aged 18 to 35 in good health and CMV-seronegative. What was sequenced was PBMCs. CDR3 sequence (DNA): TGTGCCAGCAGCCAGTGGGGGGAACTTGGGGCCAACGTCCTGACTTTC. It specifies CASSQWGELGANVLTF.